This T cell receptor beta chain appears in the sequencing data of a study of T-cell memory formation after mild COVID-19. Study context: TCR clusters largely stayed donor specific. Study-wide findings and caveats: CD4/CD8 balance characterized clones contracting day 15 to 85, and CD4+ skew characterized later expanders.

The 5'RACE method, run with constant-segment primers, produced TCR alpha and TCR beta cDNA libraries (carrying sample barcodes and UMIs). TCRdb re-analysed the 5' RACE reads in MiXCR, keeping a single row per CDR3 protein. This sample has roughly 250,000 distinct CDR3 sequences; around 17% occur once, and the top ten carry approximately 3.4%. This CDR3 region has 15 residues. The germline V gene has CDR1 SEHNR and CDR2 FQNEAQ (reference sequence). The V and J ends lost 3 bases and 6 bases respectively, with 16 bases between them. Points on this clonotype: Its antigen is as yet unknown.

The chain joins TRBV7-9 to TRBJ2-3, with D perhaps matching TRBD1 (6 bases). The sequencing input was PBMCs or a T cell subset sorted from them (not recorded which). The sequence came from a man in his late teens or twenties who had mild COVID-19 (a few samples of this study predate the infection). Cell type and time point are not known. CDR3 in amino acids: CASSLDTGFKDTQYF. CDR3 sequence (DNA): TGTGCCAGCAGCTTGGATACAGGGTTTAAGGATACGCAGTATTTT.